A selection of T cell receptor beta chains follows, all from one sample in a study of neurological immune-mediated disorders. One entry per CDR3 protein results from TCRdb running MiXCR on the 5' RACE reads. The sample has more than 75,000 distinct CDR3 sequences, 4.5% to 6.5% seen once; the top ten hold 2% to 2.5%. Sequenced material: PBMCs. The source of these receptors is a woman aged 25-40 years with multiple sclerosis. Both conserved end residues are part of each CDR3. The D gene is left open where the match is weak. Clone size is stated in some rows and not others, as once, few, many or a class when expanded.

d_call: TRBD2; j_call: TRBJ2-3; cdr3_length: 16; v_call: TRBV5-1; clone_size: many; cdr3_aa: CASSLRAGDVADTQYF; cdr3_nt: TGCGCCAGCAGCTTACGAGCGGGAGACGTGGCAGATACGCAGTATTTT
d_call: -; j_call: TRBJ2-1; cdr3_length: 17; v_call: TRBV7-3; clone_size: -; cdr3_aa: CASSLGGAGSSYNEQFF; cdr3_nt: TGTGCCAGCAGCTTAGGGGGTGCGGGGAGCTCCTACAATGAGCAGTTCTTC
d_call: -; j_call: TRBJ1-1; cdr3_length: 10; v_call: TRBV12-3/TRBV12-4; clone_size: many; cdr3_aa: CASRGRLAFF; cdr3_nt: TGTGCCAGCAGGGGGAGGTTGGCTTTCTTT
d_call: -; j_call: TRBJ2-3; cdr3_length: 13; v_call: TRBV19; clone_size: -; cdr3_aa: CASSTGVTDTQYF; cdr3_nt: TGTGCCAGTAGTACAGGGGTCACAGATACGCAGTATTTT
d_call: -; j_call: TRBJ1-2; cdr3_length: 13; v_call: TRBV9; clone_size: many; cdr3_aa: CASSVDLNYGYTF; cdr3_nt: TGTGCCAGCAGCGTAGACTTGAACTATGGCTACACCTTC
d_call: TRBD2; j_call: TRBJ2-7; cdr3_length: 15; v_call: TRBV9; clone_size: -; cdr3_aa: CASSVDPSGDYEQYF; cdr3_nt: TGTGCCAGCAGCGTAGATCCTAGCGGCGACTACGAGCAGTACTTC
d_call: -; j_call: TRBJ2-5; cdr3_length: 15; v_call: TRBV7-9; clone_size: many; cdr3_aa: CASSLARQGGETQYF; cdr3_nt: TGTGCCAGCAGCTTAGCGCGGCAGGGGGGTGAGACCCAGTACTTC
d_call: -; j_call: TRBJ1-5; cdr3_length: 18; v_call: TRBV5-1; clone_size: many; cdr3_aa: CASSYAPTGLGGNQPQHF; cdr3_nt: TGCGCCAGCAGCTACGCCCCAACAGGGCTAGGCGGCAATCAGCCCCAGCATTTT
d_call: -; j_call: TRBJ2-4; cdr3_length: 16; v_call: TRBV18; clone_size: few; cdr3_aa: CASSPQQVIAKNIQYF; cdr3_nt: TGTGCCAGCTCACCACAACAGGTTATAGCCAAAAACATTCAGTACTTC
d_call: TRBD2; j_call: TRBJ2-4; cdr3_length: 14; v_call: TRBV5-8; clone_size: many; cdr3_aa: CASSPLTERGGLYF; cdr3_nt: TGTGCCAGCAGCCCCCTTACGGAGCGGGGGGGCTTGTACTTC
d_call: -; j_call: TRBJ2-7; cdr3_length: 11; v_call: TRBV20-1; clone_size: many; cdr3_aa: CSARVGYEQYF; cdr3_nt: TGCAGTGCTAGAGTAGGGTACGAGCAGTACTTC
d_call: TRBD2; j_call: TRBJ2-3; cdr3_length: 15; v_call: TRBV15; clone_size: many; cdr3_aa: CATKRVGTRDYTQYF; cdr3_nt: TGTGCCACCAAGAGGGTAGGGACTAGGGACTATACGCAGTATTTT
d_call: -; j_call: TRBJ2-3; cdr3_length: 13; v_call: TRBV20-1; clone_size: many; cdr3_aa: CSATRGGTDTQYF; cdr3_nt: TGCAGTGCGACCAGGGGGGGCACAGATACGCAGTATTTT
d_call: TRBD1; j_call: TRBJ1-2; cdr3_length: 13; v_call: TRBV5-1; clone_size: many; cdr3_aa: CASRETGEAGYTF; cdr3_nt: TGCGCCAGCAGAGAGACAGGGGAGGCGGGCTACACCTTC
d_call: TRBD2; j_call: TRBJ2-7; cdr3_length: 14; v_call: TRBV20-1; clone_size: many; cdr3_aa: CSASRGARVYEQYF; cdr3_nt: TGCAGTGCCTCGCGGGGGGCGCGGGTCTACGAGCAGTACTTC
d_call: TRBD1; j_call: TRBJ1-2; cdr3_length: 14; v_call: TRBV14; clone_size: few; cdr3_aa: CASSLTGTAHGYTF; cdr3_nt: TGTGCCAGCAGCCTAACCGGGACAGCACATGGCTACACCTTC
d_call: -; j_call: TRBJ2-3; cdr3_length: 14; v_call: TRBV11-3; clone_size: many; cdr3_aa: CASSLGTRGDTQYF; cdr3_nt: TGTGCCAGCAGCTTAGGGACCCGAGGAGATACGCAGTATTTT
d_call: TRBD2; j_call: TRBJ2-5; cdr3_length: 16; v_call: TRBV2; clone_size: many; cdr3_aa: CASSEGAGGSQETQYF; cdr3_nt: TGTGCCAGCAGTGAGGGAGCGGGGGGCTCCCAAGAGACCCAGTACTTC
d_call: -; j_call: TRBJ2-5; cdr3_length: 12; v_call: TRBV5-1; clone_size: many; cdr3_aa: CASTGTLETQYF; cdr3_nt: TGCGCCAGCACCGGGACATTGGAGACCCAGTACTTC
d_call: -; j_call: TRBJ2-3; cdr3_length: 14; v_call: TRBV7-7; clone_size: many; cdr3_aa: CASSLLGSMDTQYF; cdr3_nt: TGTGCCAGCAGCTTACTGGGTTCGATGGATACGCAGTATTTT
d_call: TRBD1; j_call: TRBJ1-2; cdr3_length: 15; v_call: TRBV20-1; clone_size: many; cdr3_aa: CSADTPPGQIYGYTF; cdr3_nt: TGCAGTGCTGACACACCTCCGGGACAGATATATGGCTACACCTTC
d_call: -; j_call: TRBJ1-1; cdr3_length: 13; v_call: TRBV5-1; clone_size: many; cdr3_aa: CASSYSENTEAFF; cdr3_nt: TGCGCCAGCAGCTATTCAGAGAACACTGAAGCTTTCTTT
d_call: -; j_call: TRBJ2-2; cdr3_length: 12; v_call: TRBV9; clone_size: many; cdr3_aa: CASSLRGGELFF; cdr3_nt: TGTGCCAGCAGCCTTAGAGGCGGGGAGCTGTTTTTT
d_call: -; j_call: TRBJ2-3; cdr3_length: 13; v_call: TRBV7-2; clone_size: many; cdr3_aa: CASSKPDANTQYF; cdr3_nt: TGTGCCAGCAGCAAACCGGATGCGAATACGCAGTATTTT
d_call: TRBD2; j_call: TRBJ2-7; cdr3_length: 17; v_call: TRBV6-2/TRBV6-3; clone_size: many; cdr3_aa: CASSWGPTSGSPYEQYF; cdr3_nt: TGTGCCAGCAGTTGGGGCCCGACTAGCGGGAGCCCCTACGAGCAGTACTTC
d_call: -; j_call: TRBJ2-3; cdr3_length: 16; v_call: TRBV27; clone_size: -; cdr3_aa: CASSPAGGGAADTQYF; cdr3_nt: TGTGCCAGCAGTCCTGCTGGAGGCGGGGCCGCAGATACGCAGTATTTT
d_call: -; j_call: TRBJ2-3; cdr3_length: 12; v_call: TRBV11-2; clone_size: many; cdr3_aa: CASSSPTYTQYF; cdr3_nt: TGTGCCAGCAGCTCCCCAACTTATACGCAGTATTTT
d_call: -; j_call: TRBJ2-2; cdr3_length: 14; v_call: TRBV5-6; clone_size: many; cdr3_aa: CASSLALVSGELFF; cdr3_nt: TGTGCCAGCAGCTTGGCCTTAGTTTCGGGGGAGCTGTTTTTT
d_call: -; j_call: TRBJ2-1; cdr3_length: 13; v_call: TRBV24-1; clone_size: many; cdr3_aa: CATSDLWSNEQFF; cdr3_nt: TGTGCCACCAGTGATTTATGGTCAAATGAGCAGTTCTTC
d_call: -; j_call: TRBJ2-1; cdr3_length: 10; v_call: TRBV7-8; clone_size: many; cdr3_aa: CASGANEQFF; cdr3_nt: TGTGCCAGCGGGGCGAATGAGCAGTTCTTC
d_call: -; j_call: TRBJ2-7; cdr3_length: 14; v_call: TRBV20-1; clone_size: few; cdr3_aa: CSATVLGATYEQYF; cdr3_nt: TGCAGTGCCACAGTACTCGGGGCCACCTACGAGCAGTACTTC
d_call: -; j_call: TRBJ2-2; cdr3_length: 17; v_call: TRBV5-1; clone_size: many; cdr3_aa: CASTKALQGQLTGELFF; cdr3_nt: TGCGCCAGCACCAAAGCCTTGCAGGGGCAGCTCACCGGGGAGCTGTTTTTT
d_call: TRBD2; j_call: TRBJ2-5; cdr3_length: 15; v_call: TRBV5-6; clone_size: many; cdr3_aa: CASSTPGRERETQYF; cdr3_nt: TGTGCCAGCAGCACGCCGGGGAGGGAGCGGGAGACCCAGTACTTC
d_call: TRBD1; j_call: TRBJ1-1; cdr3_length: 15; v_call: TRBV5-1; clone_size: many; cdr3_aa: CASSLGQGTNTEAFF; cdr3_nt: TGCGCCAGCAGCCTAGGACAGGGGACGAACACTGAAGCTTTCTTT
d_call: -; j_call: TRBJ2-1; cdr3_length: 13; v_call: TRBV7-2; clone_size: many; cdr3_aa: CASSLVAGGEQFF; cdr3_nt: TGTGCCAGCAGCCTCGTAGCTGGAGGCGAGCAGTTCTTC
d_call: TRBD1; j_call: TRBJ1-3; cdr3_length: 15; v_call: TRBV7-6; clone_size: many; cdr3_aa: CASSLGQGAGNTIYF; cdr3_nt: TGTGCCAGCAGCTTGGGACAGGGGGCAGGAAACACCATATATTTT
d_call: -; j_call: TRBJ1-3; cdr3_length: 13; v_call: TRBV2; clone_size: many; cdr3_aa: CASKGLGGNTIYF; cdr3_nt: TGTGCCAGCAAGGGCCTAGGGGGAAACACCATATATTTT
d_call: -; j_call: TRBJ2-1; cdr3_length: 13; v_call: TRBV7-6; clone_size: many; cdr3_aa: CASSSHGAVEQFF; cdr3_nt: TGTGCCAGCAGTTCCCATGGCGCCGTGGAGCAGTTCTTC
d_call: TRBD1; j_call: TRBJ2-2; cdr3_length: 14; v_call: TRBV20-1; clone_size: many; cdr3_aa: CSAIQGKNTGELFF; cdr3_nt: TGCAGTGCTATACAGGGGAAGAACACCGGGGAGCTGTTTTTT
d_call: -; j_call: TRBJ2-3; cdr3_length: 15; v_call: TRBV6-5; clone_size: few; cdr3_aa: CASSYSFQGTDTQYF; cdr3_nt: TGTGCCAGCAGTTATAGCTTCCAGGGTACAGATACGCAGTATTTT
d_call: -; j_call: TRBJ1-2; cdr3_length: 15; v_call: TRBV5-1; clone_size: few; cdr3_aa: CASSLVGGTEYGYTF; cdr3_nt: TGCGCCAGCAGCTTGGTGGGGGGAACTGAATATGGCTACACCTTC
d_call: TRBD1; j_call: TRBJ2-2; cdr3_length: 16; v_call: TRBV5-1; clone_size: many; cdr3_aa: CASSPGTGTDTGELFF; cdr3_nt: TGCGCCAGCAGCCCGGGGACAGGGACCGACACCGGGGAGCTGTTTTTT
d_call: -; j_call: TRBJ2-5; cdr3_length: 15; v_call: TRBV20-1; clone_size: many; cdr3_aa: CSARDLVAERETQYF; cdr3_nt: TGCAGTGCTAGAGATCTCGTAGCGGAAAGGGAGACCCAGTACTTC
d_call: -; j_call: TRBJ2-5; cdr3_length: 14; v_call: TRBV7-6; clone_size: -; cdr3_aa: CASSLNPPGETQYF; cdr3_nt: TGTGCCAGCAGCTTAAACCCGCCGGGGGAGACCCAGTACTTC
d_call: -; j_call: TRBJ1-1; cdr3_length: 13; v_call: TRBV27; clone_size: many; cdr3_aa: CASNNFWGTEAFF; cdr3_nt: TGTGCCAGCAATAATTTTTGGGGCACTGAAGCTTTCTTT
d_call: -; j_call: TRBJ2-1; cdr3_length: 14; v_call: TRBV29-1; clone_size: many; cdr3_aa: CSVEGQGYEGEQFF; cdr3_nt: TGCAGCGTTGAAGGGCAGGGCTATGAGGGTGAGCAGTTCTTC
d_call: -; j_call: TRBJ2-5; cdr3_length: 13; v_call: TRBV20-1; clone_size: many; cdr3_aa: CSLPGLVQETQYF; cdr3_nt: TGCAGTTTACCGGGACTTGTCCAAGAGACCCAGTACTTC
d_call: -; j_call: TRBJ2-7; cdr3_length: 14; v_call: TRBV5-5; clone_size: -; cdr3_aa: CASSLFRQGYEQYF; cdr3_nt: TGTGCCAGCAGCTTGTTTCGCCAGGGCTACGAGCAGTACTTC
d_call: TRBD1; j_call: TRBJ2-5; cdr3_length: 14; v_call: TRBV3-1; clone_size: -; cdr3_aa: CASSRDRFQETQYF; cdr3_nt: TGTGCCAGCAGCCGGGACAGATTCCAAGAGACCCAGTACTTC